What follows are 26 T cell receptor beta chains derived from one specimen sequenced in a study of T cells in Graves' hyperthyroidism and ophthalmopathy. Using RNA transcripts as the source, TCR beta CDR3 regions were amplified. First-round RT-PCR with HTBI primers amplified the TCR CDR3 region. TCRdb re-analysed the multiplex PCR reads in MiXCR, keeping a single row per CDR3 protein. There are roughly 250,000 distinct CDR3 sequences in the sample; around 15% occur only once, and more than 25% lies in the top ten. Source material: blood. All receptors derive from a young woman with Graves' ophthalmopathy.

This clonotype appeared many times. This rearrangement joins TRBV28 to TRBJ1-2; 9 nucleotides match TRBD1. In germline, CDR1 is MDHEN, CDR2 SYDVKM. CDR3 length equals 15 residues. V was pared by 2 bases and J by 2 bases, with 3 bases of the junction left unmatched. CDR3 nucleotide sequence: TGTGCCAGCAGTTTAGAAGACAGGGGGAACTATGGCTACACCTTC. Amino acids: CASSLEDRGNYGYTF.

This clonotype was seen at least ten times. This chain links TRBV28 with TRBJ1-2, with 10 bases lining up with TRBD1. Per germline, CDR1 MDHEN and CDR2 SYDVKM. The junction had 10 bases not matched to a gene; V was cut back by 4 bases and J by 5 bases. The CDR3 sequence is 16 residues long. CDR3 in amino acids: CASSSRPGQGSYGYTF. The CDR3 DNA is TGTGCCAGCAGTTCCCGTCCGGGACAGGGGAGTTATGGCTACACCTTC.

This clonotype was seen ten or more times. The V and J genes are TRBV27 and TRBJ1-1, with no clear D. The CDR3 runs 13 residues. Trimming took 7 bases from V and 1 from J, leaving 10 bases between them. Per the germline V gene, CDR1 is MNHEY and CDR2 is SMNVEV (reference sequence). CDR3 in DNA: TGTGCCAGCACCAACCCAAAGAACACTGAAGCTTTCTTT. It specifies CASTNPKNTEAFF.

The sample holds many counts of this clonotype. This chain joins TRBV3-1 and TRBJ2-3; D is perhaps TRBD1 (5 bases). From germline, CDR1 is LGHDT and CDR2 YNNKEL (reference sequence). The CDR3 is made up of 16 amino acids. V was shortened by 4 bases and J by 2 bases, with 16 bases between the two germline ends. In DNA, the CDR3 is TGTGCCAGCAGCCCCCCTGCAGGGCTACACACAGATACGCAGTATTTT. Translating gives CASSPPAGLHTDTQYF.

The chain carries TRBV7-3 and TRBJ2-1; the D call may be TRBD1 or TRBD2 (5 bases each). The CDR3 is 14 residues long. V was pared by 5 bases and J by 8 bases, with 16 bases between. Germline V gene data show CDR1 as SGHTA and CDR2 as FQGTGA. CDR3 amino acids: CASSRGRMLDEQFF. Written as DNA, the CDR3 is TGTGCCAGCAGCCGGGGCAGAATGCTAGATGAGCAGTTCTTC.

The chain uses TRBV6-1 and TRBJ2-1; D gene unclear. There are 17 residues in the CDR3. CDR1 and CDR2 (germline): MNHNS, SASEGT. Trimming shortened V by 1 base and J by 0 bases, and 13 bases separated the two germline ends. The CDR3 sequence: CASSEVLAVYSYNEQFF. CDR3 bases: TGTGCCAGCAGTGAAGTGTTGGCAGTATACTCCTACAATGAGCAGTTCTTC.

This clonotype came up many times. The rearrangement links TRBV7-6 to TRBJ2-3; a weak D match, TRBD1 (6 bases). The CDR3 runs to 16 residues. The V end was cut by 4 bases, the J end by 3 bases, with 17 bases between. CDR1 is SGHVS, CDR2 FNYEAQ, per germline. The DNA for the CDR3 is TGTGCCAGCAGCTCTTTAGCGTGGGGGCCGACAGATACGCAGTATTTT. Protein: CASSSLAWGPTDTQYF.

This clonotype was observed a handful of times. The V gene is TRBV6-1, the J gene TRBJ1-2, with D possibly TRBD1 on 5 matching bases. Germline lookup yields CDR1 MNHNS and CDR2 SASEGT. V lost 6 bases and J lost 0, with 14 bases in between. The CDR3 is 15 residues long. The CDR3 loop reads CASSLRRGSNYGYTF. CDR3 DNA sequence: TGTGCCAGCAGCTTAAGGAGGGGTTCTAACTATGGCTACACCTTC.

This clonotype was seen ten or more times. The chain employs TRBV5-1 and TRBJ1-1; unclear D gene. Deletions cut 3 bases from V and 1 base from J, with 16 bases between. Germline CDR1 reads SGHRS; CDR2 reads YFSETQ. The CDR3 sequence is 16 residues long. CDR3 loop: CASSSGSRVSNTEAFF. CDR3 DNA sequence: TGCGCCAGCAGCTCCGGAAGTCGGGTTTCGAACACTGAAGCTTTCTTT.

The chain employs TRBV12-3 or TRBV12-4 and TRBJ2-5; either TRBD1 or TRBD2 may fit D (6 bases each). The CDR3 sequence is 14 residues long. V shed 5 bases and J shed 5 bases, with 15 bases lying between them. Here the CDR3 reads CASSPLRGRETQYF. Here the CDR3 DNA reads TGTGCCAGCAGTCCTCTGAGGGGGAGGGAGACCCAGTACTTC.

This clonotype was detected many times. This sequence joins TRBV12-3 or TRBV12-4 and TRBJ1-1, with D possibly TRBD1 on 5 matching bases. This CDR3 is 14 amino acids long. The ends were cut back, 3 bases at V and 5 bases at J, with 13 bases in the middle. CDR3 nucleotides: TGTGCCAGCAGTTTTGAAGCAGGGAGGACTGAAGCTTTCTTT. Its translation: CASSFEAGRTEAFF.

A word on this clonotype: This may come from a read error, since a much larger clone is one base off. The chain employs TRBV20-1 and TRBJ2-3; 9 bases align to TRBD2. Per the germline V gene, CDR1 is DFQATT and CDR2 is SNEGSKA (reference sequence). The CDR3 has 15 amino acids. The CDR3 here is CSHSLGGTSTDAQYF. The CDR3 DNA is TGCAGCCATTCCCTAGGGGGGACTAGCACAGATGCGCAGTATTTT.

The rearrangement links TRBV28 to TRBJ1-6, with D perhaps matching TRBD1 (6 bases). Trimming removed 5 bases at V and 11 bases at J, with 16 bases between. Per the germline V gene, CDR1 is MDHEN and CDR2 is SYDVKM. CDR3 length: 14 residues. The CDR3 here is CASSPRQGWAPLHF. The CDR3 DNA reads TGTGCCAGCAGTCCCCGGCAGGGGTGGGCACCCCTCCACTTT. The variable domain in full, completed from reference TRBV28 and TRBJ1-6, reads DVKVTQSSRYLVKRTGEKVFLECVQDMDHENMFWYRQDPGLGLRLIYFSYDVKMKEKGDIPEGYSVSREKKERFSLILESASTNQTSMYLCASSPRQGWAPLHFGNGTRLTVT.

This clonotype was detected ten times or more. The rearrangement links TRBV5-1 to TRBJ1-1; 9 bases are shared with TRBD1. The CDR3 contains 15 residues. Germline V gene lookup returns CDR1 SGHRS and CDR2 YFSETQ. Losses at the gene ends were 0 bases for V and 4 bases for J; bases not matched to a gene: 4. CDR3 bases: TGCGCCAGCAGCTTGGTACAGGGGGCTGTCACTGAAGCTTTCTTT. Translating it yields CASSLVQGAVTEAFF.

This clonotype was observed at least ten times. J is TRBJ1-2 and V is TRBV11-2, with D perhaps TRBD1 (5 bases). This CDR3 spans 12 amino acids. Trimming pared 3 bases from V and 8 bases from J, leaving 10 bases between. The germline V gene encodes CDR1 SGHAT and CDR2 FQNNGV. CDR3 nucleotide sequence: TGTGCCAGCAGCTTGCAAGGGGCCGGCTACACCTTC. The encoded protein is CASSLQGAGYTF. The complete variable domain, with remaining parts taken from reference TRBV11-2 and TRBJ1-2, reads EAGVAQSPRYKIIEKRQSVAFWCNPISGHATLYWYQQILGQGPKLLIQFQNNGVVDDSQLPKDRFSAERLKGVDSTLKIQPAKLEDSAVYLCASSLQGAGYTFGSGTRLTVV.

This clonotype was seen ten or more times. This chain connects TRBV6-1 to TRBJ1-4; D is undetermined. This CDR3 contains 16 residues. The germline CDR1 and CDR2 sequences are MNHNS and SASEGT. V lost 5 bases and J 0 bases, leaving 13 bases between the germline ends. CDR3 amino acids: CASSSRRTATNEKLFF. The DNA for the CDR3 is TGTGCCAGCAGTTCCCGCCGGACTGCAACTAATGAAAAACTGTTTTTT.

This clonotype appeared many times. The chain recombines TRBV30 with TRBJ2-7; 8 bases line up with TRBD2. The J segment lost 2 bases and the V segment lost 3 bases, leaving 9 bases of the junction unmatched. The CDR3 length is 15 residues. In germline, CDR1 is GTSNPN, CDR2 SVGIG (reference sequence). The CDR3 nucleotides read TGTGCCTGGAGGGGTACTAGCGGCTCCACCTACGAGCAGTACTTC. This codes for CAWRGTSGSTYEQYF.

This clonotype has at least ten counts. J is TRBJ1-4 and V is TRBV14, with D perhaps TRBD1 (5 bases). The germline V gene has CDR1 SGHDN and CDR2 FVKESK. The CDR3 has 15 amino acids. With 1 base removed from V and 7 bases from J, the gap between germline ends came to 13 bases. The CDR3 coding sequence is TGTGCCAGCAGCCAAGTACGGGGGATGAGTGAAAAACTGTTTTTT. It yields the protein CASSQVRGMSEKLFF.

This clonotype was detected many times. This chain connects TRBV30 to TRBJ1-1, with D possibly matching TRBD1 (6 bases). Trimming pared 3 bases from V and 6 bases from J, leaving 14 bases between. This CDR3 is built from 13 residues. Germline V gene data show CDR1 as GTSNPN and CDR2 as SVGIG (reference sequence). The CDR3 DNA follows: TGTGCCTGGAGCGATCAACGGGGGCCTGAAGCTTTCTTT. Encoded protein: CAWSDQRGPEAFF.

This clonotype was seen many times. The chain has TRBV15 and TRBJ2-1, with TRBD2 identical over 10 bases. Losses at the gene ends were 5 bases for V and 5 bases for J; bases not matched to a gene: 18. The CDR3 has 19 residues. CDR1 is LNHNV, CDR2 YYDKDF, per germline (reference sequence). The CDR3 DNA is TGTGCCACCAGCGGGGGGCTAGCGGGGGATTCCCTCGGGGACAATGAGCAGTTCTTC. Translating gives CATSGGLAGDSLGDNEQFF.

In this sample, this clonotype turned up many times. The J gene is TRBJ2-2, the V gene TRBV30; perhaps TRBD1 as D (6 bases). The CDR3 is 14 amino acids. The V gene lost 2 bases and the J gene lost 7 bases, with 14 bases spanning the gap. CDR1 and CDR2 from the germline V gene are GTSNPN and SVGIG (reference sequence). CDR3 protein: CAWSRGDNIGELFF. The DNA of the CDR3 is TGTGCCTGGAGTAGAGGGGACAATATCGGGGAGCTGTTTTTT.

This clonotype was seen repeatedly, ten times or more. The chain uses TRBV7-9 and TRBJ1-2; D may be TRBD1 (5 bases). The V gene's germline CDR1 is SEHNR and CDR2 FQNEAQ (reference sequence). The V gene lost 5 bases and the J gene lost 5 bases, with 9 bases spanning the gap. The CDR3 contains 12 residues. The CDR3 loop is CASSVGEYGYTF. CDR3 nucleotides: TGTGCCAGCAGCGTGGGGGAGTATGGCTACACCTTC. The variable domain in full, completed from reference TRBV7-9 and TRBJ1-2, reads DTGVSQNPRHKITKRGQNVTFRCDPISEHNRLYWYRQTLGQGPEFLTYFQNEAQLEKSRLLSDRFSAERPKGSFSTLEIQRTEQGDSAMYLCASSVGEYGYTFGSGTRLTVV.

As regards this clonotype: This may come from a read error, since a much larger clone is one base off. The DNA for the CDR3 is TGTGCCAGCAGCCATCCAGAGGGCGCAAGCACCATATATTTT. This sequence encodes CASSHPEGASTIYF. V and J are TRBV4-2 and TRBJ1-3; D is unresolved. The CDR3 runs to 14 residues. Germline V gene lookup returns CDR1 LGHNA and CDR2 YNFKEQ. The V end lost 3 bases, the J end lost 9 bases, and 15 bases lay between the germline ends.

This clonotype was counted ten times or more. V is TRBV6-2 or TRBV6-3 and J is TRBJ2-3; D perhaps matches TRBD1 (5 bases). This CDR3 comprises 17 residues. V lost 3 bases and J 0 bases, leaving 16 bases between the germline ends. The germline gives CDR1 MNHEY, CDR2 SVGEGT. CDR3 residues: CASSYGLRGQSTDTQYF. Here the CDR3 DNA reads TGTGCCAGCAGTTATGGTCTCCGTGGACAAAGCACAGATACGCAGTATTTT.

This clonotype was seen more than once but under ten times. V gene TRBV27 combines with J gene TRBJ1-3; unclear D gene. CDR1 MNHEY and CDR2 SMNVEV come from the germline V gene (reference sequence). The CDR3 totals 14 residues. Trimming took 4 bases from V and 2 from J, leaving 9 bases between them. The CDR3 DNA is TGTGCCAGCAGTTCCTCGGGGACTGGAAACACCATATATTTT. This encodes CASSSSGTGNTIYF.

In its sample, this clonotype was seen many times. CDR3 in DNA: TGTGCCAGCAGTTTGGGCGGGTCTGGAACTAGCGGGAGTCCCTACAATGAGCAGTTCTTC. Translation: CASSLGGSGTSGSPYNEQFF. The rearrangement uses TRBV27 and TRBJ2-1; 11 bases are a match to TRBD2. With 3 bases clipped from V and 2 bases from J, the junction kept 15 bases outside the gene matches. The CDR3 contains 20 residues. CDR1 and CDR2 from the germline V gene are MNHEY and SMNVEV (reference sequence).